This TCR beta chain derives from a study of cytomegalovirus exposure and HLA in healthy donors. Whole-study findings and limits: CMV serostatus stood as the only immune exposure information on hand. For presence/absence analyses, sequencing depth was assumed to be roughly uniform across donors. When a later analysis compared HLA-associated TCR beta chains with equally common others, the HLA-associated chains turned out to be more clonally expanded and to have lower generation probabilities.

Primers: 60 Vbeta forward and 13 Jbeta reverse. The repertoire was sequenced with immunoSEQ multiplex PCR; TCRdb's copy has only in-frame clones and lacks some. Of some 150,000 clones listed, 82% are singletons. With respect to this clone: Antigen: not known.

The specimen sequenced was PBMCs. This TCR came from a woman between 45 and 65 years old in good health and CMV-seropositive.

Written as DNA, the CDR3 is TGTGCCAGCAGCGATGAAGCGGGAGGGCCTCCCATTGAGCAGTTCTTC. This gives the protein CASSDEAGGPPIEQFF. The chain couples TRBV2 to TRBJ2-1; 10 nucleotides match TRBD2. The CDR3 extends over 16 amino acids. The V gene's germline CDR1 is SNHLY and CDR2 FYNNEI. J gave up 9 bases and V 6 bases, and 14 bases lay outside the gene matches.